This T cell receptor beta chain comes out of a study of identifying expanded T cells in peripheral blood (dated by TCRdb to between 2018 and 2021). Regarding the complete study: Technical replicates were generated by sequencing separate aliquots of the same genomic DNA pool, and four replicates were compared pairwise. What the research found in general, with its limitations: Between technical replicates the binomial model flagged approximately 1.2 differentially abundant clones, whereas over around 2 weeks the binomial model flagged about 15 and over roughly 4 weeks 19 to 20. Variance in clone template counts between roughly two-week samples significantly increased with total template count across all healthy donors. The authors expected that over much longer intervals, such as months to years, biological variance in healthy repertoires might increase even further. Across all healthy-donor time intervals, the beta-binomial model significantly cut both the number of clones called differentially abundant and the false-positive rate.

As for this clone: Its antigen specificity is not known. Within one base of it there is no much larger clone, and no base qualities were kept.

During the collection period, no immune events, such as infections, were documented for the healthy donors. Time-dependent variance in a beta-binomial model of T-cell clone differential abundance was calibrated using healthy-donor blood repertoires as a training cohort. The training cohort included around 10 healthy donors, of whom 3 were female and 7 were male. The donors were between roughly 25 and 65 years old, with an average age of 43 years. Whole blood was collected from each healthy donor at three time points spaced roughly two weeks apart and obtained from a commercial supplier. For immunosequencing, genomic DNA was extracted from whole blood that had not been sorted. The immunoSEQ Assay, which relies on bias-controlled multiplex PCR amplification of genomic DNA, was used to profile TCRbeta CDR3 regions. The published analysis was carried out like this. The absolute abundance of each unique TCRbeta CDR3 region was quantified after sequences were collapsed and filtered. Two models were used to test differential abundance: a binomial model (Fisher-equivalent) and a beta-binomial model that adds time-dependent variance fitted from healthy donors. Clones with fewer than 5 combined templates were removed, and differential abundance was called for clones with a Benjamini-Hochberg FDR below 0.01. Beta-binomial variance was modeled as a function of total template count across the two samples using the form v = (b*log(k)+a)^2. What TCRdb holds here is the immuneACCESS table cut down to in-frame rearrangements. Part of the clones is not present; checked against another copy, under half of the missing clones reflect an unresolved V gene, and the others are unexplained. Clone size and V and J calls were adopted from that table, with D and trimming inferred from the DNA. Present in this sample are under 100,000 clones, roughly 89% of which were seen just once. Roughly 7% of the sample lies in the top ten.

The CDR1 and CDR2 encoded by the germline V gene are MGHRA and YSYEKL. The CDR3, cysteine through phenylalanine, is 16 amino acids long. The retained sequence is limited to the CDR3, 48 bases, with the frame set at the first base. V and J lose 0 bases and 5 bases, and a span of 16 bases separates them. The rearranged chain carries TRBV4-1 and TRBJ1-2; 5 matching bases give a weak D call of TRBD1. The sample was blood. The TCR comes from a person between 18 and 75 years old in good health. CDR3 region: CASSQEVRVGDYGYTF. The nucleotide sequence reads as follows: TGCGCCAGCAGCCAAGAAGTCAGGGTGGGGGATTATGGCTACACCTTC.